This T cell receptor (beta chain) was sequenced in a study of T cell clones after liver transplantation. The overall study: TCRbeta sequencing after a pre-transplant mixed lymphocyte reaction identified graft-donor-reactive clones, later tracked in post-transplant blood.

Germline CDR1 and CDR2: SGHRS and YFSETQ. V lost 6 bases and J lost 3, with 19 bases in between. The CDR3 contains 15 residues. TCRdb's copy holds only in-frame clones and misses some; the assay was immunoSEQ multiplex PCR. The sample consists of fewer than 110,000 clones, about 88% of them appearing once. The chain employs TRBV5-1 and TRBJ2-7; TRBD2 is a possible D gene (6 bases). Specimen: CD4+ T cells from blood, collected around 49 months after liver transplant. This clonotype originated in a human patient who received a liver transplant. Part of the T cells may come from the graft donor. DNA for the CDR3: TGCGCCAGCACCCCTGCGGGGCAGGGCCTCTACGAGCAGTACTTC. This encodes CASTPAGQGLYEQYF. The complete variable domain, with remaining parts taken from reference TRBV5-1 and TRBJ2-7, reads KAGVTQTPRYLIKTRGQQVTLSCSPISGHRSVSWYQQTPGQGLQFLFEYFSETQRNKGNFPGRFSGRQFSNSRSEMNVSTLELGDSALYLCASTPAGQGLYEQYFGPGTRLTVT.